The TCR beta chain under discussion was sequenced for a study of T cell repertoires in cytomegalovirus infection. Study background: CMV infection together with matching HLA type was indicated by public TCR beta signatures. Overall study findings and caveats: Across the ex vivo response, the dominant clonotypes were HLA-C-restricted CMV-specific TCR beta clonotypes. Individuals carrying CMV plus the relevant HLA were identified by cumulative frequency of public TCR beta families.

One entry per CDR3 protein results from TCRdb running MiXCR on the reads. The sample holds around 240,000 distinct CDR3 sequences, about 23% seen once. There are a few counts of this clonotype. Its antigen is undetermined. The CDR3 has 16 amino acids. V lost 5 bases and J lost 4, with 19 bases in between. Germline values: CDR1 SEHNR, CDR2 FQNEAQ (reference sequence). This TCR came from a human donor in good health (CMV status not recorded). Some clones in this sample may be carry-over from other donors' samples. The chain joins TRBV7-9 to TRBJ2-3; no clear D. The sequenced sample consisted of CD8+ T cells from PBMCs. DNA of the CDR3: TGTGCCAGCAGCCCCCGTGAGGTGTTTTTCTCAGATACGCAGTATTTT. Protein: CASSPREVFFSDTQYF. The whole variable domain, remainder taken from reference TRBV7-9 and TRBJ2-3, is DTGVSQNPRHKITKRGQNVTFRCDPISEHNRLYWYRQTLGQGPEFLTYFQNEAQLEKSRLLSDRFSAERPKGSFSTLEIQRTEQGDSAMYLCASSPREVFFSDTQYFGPGTRLTVL.